Listed below are T cell receptor beta chains from one sample, sequenced in a study of T cells in Graves' hyperthyroidism and ophthalmopathy. TCRdb passed the multiplex PCR reads through MiXCR, listing each CDR3 protein once. This table holds 470,000 or so distinct CDR3 sequences, roughly 20% found once. The sequenced sample consisted of blood. These receptors all come from a man aged 18 to 30 with Graves' hyperthyroidism. Both conserved end residues are part of each CDR3. The order of the fields is clone size, V gene, J gene, D gene, CDR3 DNA, CDR3 protein. The D gene is left open where the match is weak. A row's size may be missing; if present it is once, few, many or a size class.

size: NA
V: TRBV19
J: TRBJ2-5
D: TRBD1
DNA: TGTGCCACCCGGGACAGCGGAAAAGAGACCCAGTACTTC
CDR3: CATRDSGKETQYF

size: many
V: TRBV9
J: TRBJ1-1
D: NA
DNA: TGTGCCAGCAGCGCCCAGGGGTTGGCCACTGAAGCTTTCTTT
CDR3: CASSAQGLATEAFF

size: few
V: TRBV4-1
J: TRBJ2-7
D: NA
DNA: TGCGCCAGCAGCCAACTGACAGGCCTCAGCTCCTACGAGCAGTACTTC
CDR3: CASSQLTGLSSYEQYF

size: NA
V: TRBV12-5
J: TRBJ1-3
D: NA
DNA: TGTGCTAGTATCTCAGCCGGAAACACCATATATTTT
CDR3: CASISAGNTIYF

size: once
V: TRBV6-2/TRBV6-3
J: TRBJ2-7
D: TRBD1
DNA: TGTGCCAGCAGCCCAGACAGGGGCAAGTACGAGCAGTACTTC
CDR3: CASSPDRGKYEQYF

size: NA
V: TRBV29-1
J: TRBJ1-1
D: NA
DNA: TGCAGCGTGGCAGGCCTTGGAGCGAACACTGAAGCTTTCTTT
CDR3: CSVAGLGANTEAFF

size: many
V: TRBV6-1
J: TRBJ2-5
D: NA
DNA: TGTGCCAGCATGTTCTCGGGGACCCAGTACTTC
CDR3: CASMFSGTQYF

size: few
V: TRBV6-5
J: TRBJ2-3
D: NA
DNA: TGTGCCAGCACCGACGTATCTAGCACAGATACGCAGTATTTT
CDR3: CASTDVSSTDTQYF

size: NA
V: TRBV20-1
J: TRBJ1-1
D: NA
DNA: TGCAGTGCTAGAGATTACACGAACACTGAAGCTTTCTTT
CDR3: CSARDYTNTEAFF

size: many
V: TRBV27
J: TRBJ1-2
D: NA
DNA: TGTGCCAGCAGGGGACTCACTCTCTATGGCTACACCTTC
CDR3: CASRGLTLYGYTF

size: many
V: TRBV12-3/TRBV12-4
J: TRBJ1-4
D: NA
DNA: TGTGCCAGCAGTTTAGGGTCGGGCGGTGAAAAACTGTTTTTT
CDR3: CASSLGSGGEKLFF

size: NA
V: TRBV7-9
J: TRBJ2-2
D: NA
DNA: TGTGCCAGCAGCCCCGTATTGGTCGGGGAGCTGTTTTTT
CDR3: CASSPVLVGELFF

size: many
V: TRBV2
J: TRBJ1-2
D: NA
DNA: TGTGCCAGCAGCCCAGGGCGGCCTTTTGGCTACACCTTC
CDR3: CASSPGRPFGYTF

size: many
V: TRBV2
J: TRBJ1-2
D: NA
DNA: TGTGCCACCTCAGACGACTATGGCTACACCTTC
CDR3: CATSDDYGYTF

size: few
V: TRBV12-3/TRBV12-4
J: TRBJ2-2
D: TRBD2
DNA: TGTGCCAGCAGAATAGCGGGGGGGCTGGGGACCGGGGAGCTGTTTTTT
CDR3: CASRIAGGLGTGELFF

size: many
V: TRBV27
J: TRBJ2-7
D: NA
DNA: TGTGCCAGCAGAGATTCCGGACGGGACGAGCAGTACTTC
CDR3: CASRDSGRDEQYF

size: many
V: TRBV7-2
J: TRBJ1-1
D: NA
DNA: TGTGCCAGCAGCTCTATGGGGCAGAACACTGAAGCTTTCTTT
CDR3: CASSSMGQNTEAFF

size: many
V: TRBV12-3/TRBV12-4
J: TRBJ1-1
D: TRBD1
DNA: TGTGCCCTACGTCCGAACAGGGGAGACACTGAAGCTTTCTTT
CDR3: CALRPNRGDTEAFF

size: NA
V: TRBV4-2
J: TRBJ2-7
D: NA
DNA: TGTGCCAGCAGCCAAGAGGCCTCGCCGGGATCAAGCTCCTACGAGCAGTACTTC
CDR3: CASSQEASPGSSSYEQYF

size: many
V: TRBV6-1
J: TRBJ1-2
D: NA
DNA: TGTGCCACCACGGGAGAGCTTGAATATGGCTACACCTTC
CDR3: CATTGELEYGYTF

size: few
V: TRBV30
J: TRBJ2-7
D: TRBD1
DNA: TGTGCCTGGGAAGGGGGCAAGTACGAGCAGTACTTC
CDR3: CAWEGGKYEQYF

size: many
V: TRBV28
J: TRBJ2-7
D: NA
DNA: TGTGCCAGCTTTTCGACCGTTCTCCCTTACGAGCAGTACTTC
CDR3: CASFSTVLPYEQYF

size: many
V: TRBV20-1
J: TRBJ2-7
D: NA
DNA: TGCAGTGCGAGGGTGTTCGGCGGGATGGGGCCCTACGAGCAGTACTTC
CDR3: CSARVFGGMGPYEQYF

size: many
V: TRBV27
J: TRBJ2-7
D: TRBD1
DNA: TGTGCCAGCAGGGGACAGGGGGCAGAGCAGTACTTC
CDR3: CASRGQGAEQYF

size: once
V: TRBV6-5
J: TRBJ1-2
D: NA
DNA: TGTGCCAGCAGTTACCCCCCGGTAGGGGCGTCGGGTGGCTACACCTTC
CDR3: CASSYPPVGASGGYTF

size: NA
V: TRBV11-2
J: TRBJ2-7
D: TRBD1
DNA: TGTGCCATCAGCATATCCGGGGCCAGGGGGTACGAGCAGTACTTC
CDR3: CAISISGARGYEQYF

size: many
V: TRBV28
J: TRBJ1-1
D: NA
DNA: TGTGCCAGCAGTAATGGTCCAGGTCGAGCCACTGAAGCTTTCTTT
CDR3: CASSNGPGRATEAFF

size: many
V: TRBV28
J: TRBJ2-7
D: TRBD1
DNA: TGTGCCAGCAATGCCGGGACAGCGACCTACGAGCAGTACTTC
CDR3: CASNAGTATYEQYF

size: many
V: TRBV7-2
J: TRBJ1-5
D: NA
DNA: TGTGCCAGCAGCTTGTATGGTAGGAATCAGCCCCAGCATTTT
CDR3: CASSLYGRNQPQHF

size: many
V: TRBV28
J: TRBJ2-7
D: TRBD1
DNA: TGTGCCAGCAGTTTGACCGGGACAGGGGCCGAGCAGTACTTC
CDR3: CASSLTGTGAEQYF

size: NA
V: TRBV20-1
J: TRBJ2-7
D: NA
DNA: TGCAGTGCTCCTCGACCGGAGGGACCCTTCTACGAGCAGTACTTC
CDR3: CSAPRPEGPFYEQYF

size: many
V: TRBV19
J: TRBJ2-7
D: TRBD1
DNA: TGTGCCAGTAGTGCCCGGGACAGGGCCCACGAGCAGTACTTC
CDR3: CASSARDRAHEQYF

size: NA
V: TRBV14
J: TRBJ2-2
D: NA
DNA: TGTGCCAGTAGGAGAACTAACCCTCTTAACACCGGGGAGCTGTTTTTT
CDR3: CASRRTNPLNTGELFF

size: NA
V: TRBV5-1
J: TRBJ1-1
D: TRBD1
DNA: TGCGCCAGCAGCCTCGGCACAGGGGTGGGTAGCACTGAAGCTTTCTTT
CDR3: CASSLGTGVGSTEAFF

size: many
V: TRBV6-6
J: TRBJ1-2
D: TRBD1
DNA: TGTGCCAGCAGTTCTGGGGGGACAGGCCCTTGGGGCTACACCTTC
CDR3: CASSSGGTGPWGYTF

size: NA
V: TRBV12-3/TRBV12-4
J: TRBJ2-2
D: NA
DNA: TGTGCCAGCAGGTTACGGACGTCCGGTACCGGGGAGCTGTTTTTT
CDR3: CASRLRTSGTGELFF

size: few
V: TRBV4-2
J: TRBJ2-7
D: NA
DNA: TGTGCCAGCAGCCCCCTAGGGGGGTTCCAGGGCGAGCAGTACTTC
CDR3: CASSPLGGFQGEQYF

size: few
V: TRBV28
J: TRBJ2-7
D: NA
DNA: TGTGCCAGCACCTCAGGGCAACACGAGCAGTACTTC
CDR3: CASTSGQHEQYF

size: NA
V: TRBV12-3/TRBV12-4
J: TRBJ2-7
D: NA
DNA: TGTGCCAGCAGTTTTTCGCTGATGGGAGGCGAGCAGTACTTC
CDR3: CASSFSLMGGEQYF

size: NA
V: TRBV6-2/TRBV6-3
J: TRBJ1-1
D: NA
DNA: TGTGCCAGCAGGACGACAGGTAGGGGCACTGAAGCTTTCTTT
CDR3: CASRTTGRGTEAFF

size: many
V: TRBV7-2
J: TRBJ1-1
D: NA
DNA: TGTGCCAGCAGCTCACAACCGAACACTGAAGCTTTCTTT
CDR3: CASSSQPNTEAFF

size: many
V: TRBV7-8
J: TRBJ2-7
D: TRBD2
DNA: TGTGCCAGCAGCTTAGCGCAGAGCGGGGCTCGCTCCTACGAGCAGTACTTC
CDR3: CASSLAQSGARSYEQYF

size: many
V: TRBV6-1
J: TRBJ2-2
D: TRBD2
DNA: TGTGCCAGCAGTGAAGTTCTAGGCGGGGGTTCCGGGGAGCTGTTTTTT
CDR3: CASSEVLGGGSGELFF

size: many
V: TRBV5-1
J: TRBJ2-7
D: NA
DNA: TGCGCCAGCAGCACCCCAGAGGCCTACGAGCAGTACTTC
CDR3: CASSTPEAYEQYF

size: few
V: TRBV18
J: TRBJ1-1
D: NA
DNA: TGTGCCAGCTCACCACAGTCAGGAACCGCTGAAGCTTTCTTT
CDR3: CASSPQSGTAEAFF